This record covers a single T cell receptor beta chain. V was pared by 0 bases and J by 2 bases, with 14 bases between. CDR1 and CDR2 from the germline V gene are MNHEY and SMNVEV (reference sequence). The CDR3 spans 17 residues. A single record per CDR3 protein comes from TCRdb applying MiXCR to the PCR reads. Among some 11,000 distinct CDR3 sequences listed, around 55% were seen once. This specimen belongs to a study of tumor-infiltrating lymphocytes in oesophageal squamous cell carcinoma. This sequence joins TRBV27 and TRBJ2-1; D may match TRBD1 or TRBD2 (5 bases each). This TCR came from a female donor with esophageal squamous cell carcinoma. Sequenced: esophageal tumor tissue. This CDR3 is CASSLSVRGPTYNEQFF. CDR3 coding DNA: TGTGCCAGCAGTTTATCTGTACGGGGCCCAACCTACAATGAGCAGTTCTTC.